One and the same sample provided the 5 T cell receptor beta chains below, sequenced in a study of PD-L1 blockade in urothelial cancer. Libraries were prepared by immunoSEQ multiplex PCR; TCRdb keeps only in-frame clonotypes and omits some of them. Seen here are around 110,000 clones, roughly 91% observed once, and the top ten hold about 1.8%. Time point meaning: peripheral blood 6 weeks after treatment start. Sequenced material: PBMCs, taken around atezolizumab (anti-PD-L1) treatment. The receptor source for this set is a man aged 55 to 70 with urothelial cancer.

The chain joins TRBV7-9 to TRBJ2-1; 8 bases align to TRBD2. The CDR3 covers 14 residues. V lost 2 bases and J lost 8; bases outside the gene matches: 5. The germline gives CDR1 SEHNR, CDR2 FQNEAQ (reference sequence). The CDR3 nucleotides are TGTGCCAGCAGCTTAAGCGGGAGTATCGATGAGCAGTTCTTC. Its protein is CASSLSGSIDEQFF. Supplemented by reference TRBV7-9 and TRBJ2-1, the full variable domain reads DTGVSQNPRHKITKRGQNVTFRCDPISEHNRLYWYRQTLGQGPEFLTYFQNEAQLEKSRLLSDRFSAERPKGSFSTLEIQRTEQGDSAMYLCASSLSGSIDEQFFGPGTRLTVL.

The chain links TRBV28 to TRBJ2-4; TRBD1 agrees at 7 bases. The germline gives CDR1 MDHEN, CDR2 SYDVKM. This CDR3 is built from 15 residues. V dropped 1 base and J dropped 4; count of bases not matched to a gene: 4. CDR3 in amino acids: CASSLYGTVKNIQYF. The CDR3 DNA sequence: TGTGCCAGCAGTTTATATGGGACAGTAAAAAACATTCAGTACTTC.

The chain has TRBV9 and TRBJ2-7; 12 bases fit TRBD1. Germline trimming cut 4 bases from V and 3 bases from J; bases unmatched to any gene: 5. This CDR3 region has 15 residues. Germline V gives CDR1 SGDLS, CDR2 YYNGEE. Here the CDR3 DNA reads TGTGCCAGCAGCCTGGGACAGGGGGCCTTCTACGAGCAGTACTTC. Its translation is CASSLGQGAFYEQYF.

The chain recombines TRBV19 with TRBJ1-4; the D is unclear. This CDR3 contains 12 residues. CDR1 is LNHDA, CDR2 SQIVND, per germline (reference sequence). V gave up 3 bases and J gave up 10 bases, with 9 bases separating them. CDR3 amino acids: CASSIGVLKLFF. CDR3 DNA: TGTGCCAGTAGTATTGGAGTTCTAAAACTGTTTTTT.

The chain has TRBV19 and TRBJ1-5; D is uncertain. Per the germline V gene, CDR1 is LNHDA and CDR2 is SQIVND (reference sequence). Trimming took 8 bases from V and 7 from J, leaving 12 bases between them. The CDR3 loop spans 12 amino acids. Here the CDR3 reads CASGLWEQPQHF. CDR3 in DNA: TGTGCCAGTGGACTCTGGGAGCAGCCCCAGCATTTT.